The TCR beta chain under discussion was sequenced for a study of blood T cell repertoires in COVID-19. Across the whole study: Nucleic acid was either cDNA or gDNA, and it came from T cells, B-cell-depleted T cells, or PBMCs.

V shed 3 bases and J 0 bases; nucleotides not matched to a gene: 5. The CDR3 sequence is 15 residues long. CDR1 and CDR2 from the germline V gene are KGHSH and LQKENI. Assay: immunoSEQ multiplex PCR; the TCRdb copy retains only in-frame clones and omits some. Of about 170,000 clones in the sample, roughly 93% are singletons; the top ten hold almost 5%. It was during active infection that Seattle patients were enrolled and then longitudinally followed. The source is a man in his late teens or twenties with COVID-19, enrolled during active disease. Sequenced input: peripheral blood. V usage is TRBV18 and J usage is TRBJ2-7, with TRBD1 identical over 7 bases. CDR3 sequence: CASSPLGQSSYEQYF. The DNA for the CDR3 is TGTGCCAGCTCACCTCTGGGACAGAGCTCCTACGAGCAGTACTTC.